This T cell receptor (beta chain) appears in the sequencing data of a study of T cell repertoires in cytomegalovirus infection. Study at large: Selected CMV epitopes included recently identified HLA-C-restricted ones as well as well-studied HLA-B-restricted ones.

MiXCR, applied by TCRdb to the reads, yields one record per CDR3 protein. The table has roughly 69,000 distinct CDR3 sequences, about 19% seen once. Per the germline V gene, CDR1 is SGHTA and CDR2 is FQGNSA. Between the trimmed V and J ends, which lost 3 bases and 4 bases, there was a span of 15 bases. The CDR3 is made up of 15 amino acids. This clonotype has a handful of counts. Its antigen is still unknown. Study results and limitations: Ex vivo responses were dominated by HLA-C-restricted CMV-specific TCR beta clonotypes. Carriers of CMV plus the relevant HLA were identified by cumulative public TCR beta family frequency.

This receptor was taken from a human donor in good health (CMV status not recorded). Some clones in this sample may be carry-over from other donors' samples. This chain uses TRBV7-2 with TRBJ1-2; no definite D call. The material was CD8+ T cells from cultured PBMCs, obtained from culture after CMV antigen stimulation. CDR3 nucleotides: TGTGCCAGCAGCTTCTTTTTGGGAGAAAGCTATGGCTACACCTTC. It encodes CASSFFLGESYGYTF.